This record looks at one TCR beta chain sequence and its context. One Seattle source followed patients from active infection through their disease course. This record belongs to a study of blood T cell repertoires in COVID-19. Study information: From T cells, B-cell-depleted T cells, or PBMCs came the material, which was cDNA or gDNA.

In the original analysis: Reference gene primers were amplified, and this amplification served to estimate nucleated cell counts. Only in-frame clones appear in the TCRdb table, and some are missing; sequencing was by immunoSEQ multiplex PCR. D and trimming were read from the DNA, whereas the V and J calls and clone size are those reported in that table. This table holds 100,000 to 150,000 clones, around 85% found once. Sequencing was performed on peripheral blood. The clonotype comes from a man aged 25-45 years with COVID-19, enrolled during active disease.

The CDR3 region has the DNA TGTGCCAGCAGCTTATTAGGGGGACCCACAGATACGCAGTATTTT. It specifies CASSLLGGPTDTQYF. V is TRBV7-9 and J is TRBJ2-3, with D possibly TRBD1 on 6 matching bases. This CDR3 is 15 amino acids long. From germline, CDR1 is SEHNR and CDR2 FQNEAQ (reference sequence). Trimming pared 2 bases from V and 2 bases from J, leaving 11 bases between.